These 4 T cell receptor beta chains were sequenced from one sample in a study of CD8 T cells in Susac syndrome. RNA totalling roughly 0.5 to 1 ug underwent reverse transcription with random hexamers. TCRdb called the immunoSEQ multiplex PCR reads again in MiXCR, with one record for every CDR3 protein. The table has roughly 120,000 distinct CDR3 sequences, around 94% seen once. Specimen: CD4+ T cells from PBMCs. These receptors all come from a human donor in good health.

This clonotype turned up a few times. The CDR3 protein is CASSPEGYYEQYF. Here the CDR3 DNA reads TGTGCCAGTAGTCCCGAAGGCTACTACGAGCAGTACTTC. The chain uses TRBV19 and TRBJ2-7; D unclear. V was trimmed by 5 bases and J by 3 bases, leaving 11 bases between them. The CDR3 consists of 13 residues. The germline V gene has CDR1 LNHDA and CDR2 SQIVND (reference sequence).

This chain uses TRBV6-2 or TRBV6-3 with TRBJ2-5, with 7 nucleotides matching TRBD2. The CDR3 runs 15 residues. V was pared by 0 bases and J by 5 bases, with 6 bases of the junction left unmatched. CDR1 and CDR2 (germline): MNHEY, SVGEGT. Here the CDR3 reads CASSYSGRETETQYF. The CDR3 region has the DNA TGTGCCAGCAGTTACTCGGGGCGGGAGACCGAGACCCAGTACTTC.

The J gene is TRBJ1-1, the V gene TRBV20-1; TRBD1 matches 7 bases. The CDR3 is 15 residues long. The trim removed 6 bases at V and 4 bases at J, leaving 14 bases unmatched. Germline V gene lookup returns CDR1 DFQATT and CDR2 SNEGSKA (reference sequence). The CDR3 spells CSALPPRQGFTEAFF. CDR3 bases: TGCAGTGCCCTCCCTCCCAGACAGGGTTTCACTGAAGCTTTCTTT.

The V and J genes are TRBV30 and TRBJ1-1, with D uncertain. Trimming removed 4 bases from V and 4 bases from J, with 10 bases in between. The CDR3 is 12 amino acids. In germline, CDR1 is GTSNPN, CDR2 SVGIG (reference sequence). For the CDR3, the DNA is TGTGCCTGGAACCGGGTCCCCACTGAAGCTTTCTTT. Its translation is CAWNRVPTEAFF.